This T cell receptor (beta chain) was captured by sequencing in a study of T cells in Graves' hyperthyroidism and ophthalmopathy. Notes on the study in general: Before onset, ophthalmopathy was predicted by the model a median roughly 6.8 months earlier. Researchers report that a 13 V-J model separated ophthalmopathy from stable hyperthyroidism.

Lactation, pregnancy, other autoimmune disease or uncontrolled infection led to exclusion of patients. The authors obtained PBMCs from over 8 ml of fresh peripheral blood. In germline, CDR1 is SGHAT, CDR2 FQNNGV. The CDR3 length is 14 residues. V gave up 4 bases and J gave up 5 bases; unmatched junction bases: 7. There were TCR beta CDR3 regions amplified from RNA transcripts. TCR CDR3 regions were first amplified by RT-PCR with HTBI primers. TCRdb used MiXCR to reprocess the multiplex PCR reads, holding one entry per CDR3 protein. The sample comprises fewer than 550,000 distinct CDR3 sequences, about 15% of which are singletons, and around an eighth rests with the top ten. This clonotype was recorded at least ten times. Its antigen is unidentified.

This receptor was obtained from a woman aged 18-29 years with Graves' hyperthyroidism. Sample: blood. J is TRBJ1-2 and V is TRBV11-2, with TRBD1 identical over 7 bases. The CDR3 region is CASSSVRTGYGYTF. CDR3 nucleotide sequence: TGTGCCAGCAGCTCCGTCAGGACAGGATATGGCTACACCTTC.